This T cell receptor beta chain was recorded in a study of shared clonotypes between healthy human individuals. Across the study: Donor composition was a couple of women and three men, aged 18 to 49.

Profiled with immunoSEQ multiplex PCR; TCRdb holds only in-frame clones, not every one. The sample includes approximately 2.3 million clones, over 90% of them seen just once. As regards this clone: Antigen: not known.

This CDR3 is 13 amino acids long. Per germline, CDR1 SNHLY and CDR2 FYNNEI. Trimming removed 4 bases at V and 7 bases at J, with 11 bases between. Study results and limitations: Generation probabilities of non-shared clonotypes were lower (relative to those shared by all four donors).

The clonotype was recovered from a man aged 18 to 29 in good health. Some clones in this sample may be carry-over from other donors' samples. What was sequenced was naive CD4+ T cells from PBMCs. Specified subset: CD45RA+ positively selected. The chain has TRBV2 and TRBJ2-4; D not certain. In DNA, the CDR3 is TGTGCCAGCAGTGCTTCCCCTCGGAACATTCAGTACTTC. It is translated as CASSASPRNIQYF.